The 16 T cell receptor beta chains below were found in one sample sequenced in a study of shared clonotypes between healthy human individuals. TCRdb keeps only in-frame clones here, not all; method: immunoSEQ multiplex PCR. The data hold about 480,000 clones, with nearly 80% observed a single time. Sequencing input: PBMCs. The receptors originated from a woman aged 40 to 55 in good health. Some clones in this sample may be carry-over from other donors' samples.

This chain uses TRBV28 with TRBJ2-3, with TRBD2 matching 7 bases. This CDR3 spans 15 amino acids. The V gene end was trimmed by 4 bases and the J gene end by 3 bases; junction bases not matched to a gene: 7. Per the germline V gene, CDR1 is MDHEN and CDR2 is SYDVKM. CDR3 loop: CASSSRREITDTQYF. The CDR3 nucleotides are TGTGCCAGCAGTTCCAGGCGGGAGATTACAGATACGCAGTATTTT.

This clone has a handful of counts. The chain carries TRBV5-4 and TRBJ1-5; the D is unclear. The CDR3 is 13 amino acids. V lost 0 bases and J 3 bases, leaving 4 bases between the germline ends. Germline V gene data show CDR1 as SGHNT and CDR2 as YYREEE (reference sequence). Here the CDR3 reads CASSLGTNQPQHF. The DNA of the CDR3 is TGTGCCAGCAGCTTGGGTACCAATCAGCCCCAGCATTTT.

The chain joins TRBV11-2 to TRBJ2-1; a weak D match, TRBD2 (6 bases). Per the germline V gene, CDR1 is SGHAT and CDR2 is FQNNGV. The CDR3 is made up of 14 amino acids. V was trimmed by 6 bases and J by 5 bases, leaving 14 bases between them. The CDR3 DNA sequence: TGTGCCAGCAGACTCGGCGGGGCCCACAATGAGCAGTTCTTC. Its translation: CASRLGGAHNEQFF.

A remark on this clone: Other nucleotide sequences in the sample specify the same CDR3. The chain couples TRBV5-1 to TRBJ2-5; D unclear. V shed 4 bases and J shed 0 bases, with 7 bases lying between them. Germline CDR1 SGHRS, CDR2 YFSETQ. The CDR3 is 13 residues long. The CDR3 DNA follows: TGCGCCAGCAGCCTAGGATACCAAGAGACCCAGTACTTC. As protein: CASSLGYQETQYF.

This clone was detected a few times. The CDR3 protein is CASRTGTGSSGANVLTF. The CDR3 region has the DNA TGTGCCAGTCGTACCGGGACAGGGAGCTCTGGGGCCAACGTCCTGACTTTC. This chain uses TRBV19 with TRBJ2-6; 9 bases are a match to TRBD1. The V gene end was trimmed by 8 bases and the J gene end by 0 bases; junction bases not matched to a gene: 8. Germline V CDR1 and CDR2: LNHDA, SQIVND (reference sequence). CDR3 size: 17 residues.

The chain is built from TRBV7-9 and TRBJ1-1; TRBD1 matches 9 bases. Trimming took 5 bases from V and 2 from J; bases not matched to a gene: 6. This CDR3 spans 15 amino acids. CDR1 SEHNR and CDR2 FQNEAQ come from the germline V gene (reference sequence). This CDR3 is CASSALDRGNTEAFF. In nucleotides, the CDR3 is TGTGCCAGCAGCGCACTGGACAGGGGAAACACTGAAGCTTTCTTT.

This clone was detected only once. The rearrangement joins TRBV2 to TRBJ1-1; D not resolved. The ends were cut back, 8 bases at V and 1 base at J, with 11 bases in the middle. The CDR3 consists of 13 residues. In germline, CDR1 is SNHLY, CDR2 FYNNEI. The CDR3 DNA is TGTGCCAGCGGCCGACGGGAGAACACTGAAGCTTTCTTT. Its translation is CASGRRENTEAFF.

V and J are TRBV6-4 and TRBJ1-4, with no clear D. This CDR3 region has 15 residues. CDR1 MRHNA and CDR2 SNTAGT come from the germline V gene. The V end was cut by 2 bases, the J end by 0 bases, with 7 bases between. The CDR3 loop reads CASSDQEATNEKLFF. The CDR3, as DNA: TGTGCCAGCAGTGACCAAGAAGCAACTAATGAAAAACTGTTTTTT.

The V and J genes are TRBV7-3 and TRBJ2-3, with D perhaps TRBD1 (5 bases). The CDR3 has 13 residues. V lost 8 bases to trimming and J lost 0 bases, with 9 bases between them. The germline gives CDR1 SGHTA, CDR2 FQGTGA. CDR3 sequence (DNA): TGTGCCAGCGGGGCTTATAGCACAGATACGCAGTATTTT. Its protein is CASGAYSTDTQYF.

This chain joins TRBV11-3 and TRBJ2-3; 8 bases align to TRBD1. Trimming removed 4 bases from V and 6 bases from J; junction bases left unmatched: 9. CDR3 length equals 15 residues. Germline CDR1 and CDR2: SGHNT and YENEEA. The CDR3 is CASSYGTGWADTQYF. The CDR3 DNA follows: TGTGCCAGCAGCTATGGGACAGGTTGGGCCGATACGCAGTATTTT.

The J gene is TRBJ1-1, the V gene TRBV10-1; 7 bases are a match to TRBD1. CDR1 and CDR2 from the germline V gene are WNHNN and SYGVQD (reference sequence). With V trimmed by 6 bases and J by 1 base, 8 bases remained unmatched. CDR3 length equals 15 residues. The CDR3 loop reads CASRGDSGANTEAFF. The CDR3 DNA follows: TGCGCCAGCAGGGGGGACAGTGGGGCGAACACTGAAGCTTTCTTT.

In its sample, this clone was seen a few times. The rearrangement uses TRBV7-2 and TRBJ1-2; D is ambiguous. The V gene lost 5 bases and the J gene lost 6 bases, with 16 bases spanning the gap. The CDR3 covers 14 residues. Germline-derived CDR1 and CDR2 are SGHTA and FQGNSA. Here the CDR3 reads CASSQRPGRHGYTF. In DNA, the CDR3 is TGTGCCAGCAGCCAAAGGCCGGGCCGCCATGGCTACACCTTC. Full variable domain (outside the CDR3, taken from reference TRBV7-2 and TRBJ1-2): GAGVSQSPSNKVTEKGKDVELRCDPISGHTALYWYRQSLGQGLEFLIYFQGNSAPDKSGLPSDRFSAERTGGSVSTLTIQRTQQEDSAVYLCASSQRPGRHGYTFGSGTRLTVV.

This clone was recorded a few times. The chain has TRBV7-3 and TRBJ2-7; D is undetermined. Germline-derived CDR1 and CDR2 are SGHTA and FQGTGA. The V end was cut by 7 bases, the J end by 4 bases, with 17 bases between. There are 14 residues in the CDR3. CDR3 region: CASTTKLGRYEQYF. As DNA, the CDR3 is TGTGCCAGCACCACGAAGTTGGGTAGGTACGAGCAGTACTTC. The whole variable domain, remainder taken from reference TRBV7-3 and TRBJ2-7, is GAGVSQTPSNKVTEKGKYVELRCDPISGHTALYWYRQSLGQGPEFLIYFQGTGAADDSGLPNDRFFAVRPEGSVSTLKIQRTERGDSAVYLCASTTKLGRYEQYFGPGTRLTVT.

The rearrangement joins TRBV4-2 to TRBJ2-5; 9 nucleotides match TRBD2. Per the germline V gene, CDR1 is LGHNA and CDR2 is YNFKEQ. The CDR3 totals 17 residues. V dropped 4 bases and J dropped 4; count of bases not matched to a gene: 13. The CDR3 is CASSPPRASGTSETQYF. In nucleotides, the CDR3 is TGTGCCAGCAGCCCCCCCAGGGCTAGCGGGACCTCAGAGACCCAGTACTTC.

The table lists this clone with a few counts. The rearrangement uses TRBV4-1 and TRBJ2-7; 7 bases line up with TRBD1. V was clipped by 0 bases and J by 0 bases; unmatched bases: 11. CDR1 MGHRA and CDR2 YSYEKL come from the germline V gene. CDR3 size: 18 residues. CDR3 amino acids: CASSQDTFEGAGSYEQYF. Here the CDR3 DNA reads TGCGCCAGCAGCCAAGATACTTTTGAGGGGGCGGGCTCCTACGAGCAGTACTTC.

This clone appeared once. The V gene is TRBV6-1, the J gene TRBJ1-6; D is undetermined. The CDR3 covers 13 residues. Germline loops: CDR1 MNHNS, CDR2 SASEGT. V was shortened by 0 bases and J by 10 bases, with 7 bases between the two germline ends. CDR3 DNA sequence: TGTGCCAGCAGTGAAGCCGGGTCATCACCCCTCCACTTT. Encoded protein: CASSEAGSSPLHF.